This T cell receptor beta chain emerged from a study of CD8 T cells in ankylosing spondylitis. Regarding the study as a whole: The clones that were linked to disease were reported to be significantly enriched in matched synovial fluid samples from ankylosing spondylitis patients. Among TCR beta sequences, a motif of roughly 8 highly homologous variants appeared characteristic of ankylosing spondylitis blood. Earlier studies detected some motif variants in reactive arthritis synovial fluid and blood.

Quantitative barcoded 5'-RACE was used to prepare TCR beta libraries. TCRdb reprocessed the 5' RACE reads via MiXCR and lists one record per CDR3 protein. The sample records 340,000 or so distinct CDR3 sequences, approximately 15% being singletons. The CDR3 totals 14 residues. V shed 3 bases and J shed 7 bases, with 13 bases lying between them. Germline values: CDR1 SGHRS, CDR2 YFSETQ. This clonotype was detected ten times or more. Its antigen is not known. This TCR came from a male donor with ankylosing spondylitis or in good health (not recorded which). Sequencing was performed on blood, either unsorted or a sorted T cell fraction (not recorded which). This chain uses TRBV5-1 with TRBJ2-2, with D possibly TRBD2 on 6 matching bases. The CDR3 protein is CASSSRTTNGELFF. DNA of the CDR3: TGCGCCAGCAGCTCCAGGACTACGAACGGGGAGCTGTTTTTT.